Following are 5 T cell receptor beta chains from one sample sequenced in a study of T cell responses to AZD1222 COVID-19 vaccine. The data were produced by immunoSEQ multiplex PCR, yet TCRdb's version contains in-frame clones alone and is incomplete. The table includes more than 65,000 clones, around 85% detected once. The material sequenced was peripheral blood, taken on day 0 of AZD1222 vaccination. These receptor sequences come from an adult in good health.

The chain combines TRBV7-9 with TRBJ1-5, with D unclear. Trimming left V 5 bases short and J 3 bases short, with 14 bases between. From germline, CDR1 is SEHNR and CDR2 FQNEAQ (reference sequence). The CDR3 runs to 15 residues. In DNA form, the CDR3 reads TGTGCCAGCAGCCCCGAGGGTTGGGCCAATCAGCCCCAGCATTTT. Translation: CASSPEGWANQPQHF.

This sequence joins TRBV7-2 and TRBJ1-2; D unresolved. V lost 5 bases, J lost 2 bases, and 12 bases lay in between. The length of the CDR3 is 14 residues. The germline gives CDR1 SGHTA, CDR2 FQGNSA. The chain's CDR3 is CASSQPTRNYGYTF. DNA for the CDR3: TGTGCCAGCAGCCAACCGACACGGAACTATGGCTACACCTTC.

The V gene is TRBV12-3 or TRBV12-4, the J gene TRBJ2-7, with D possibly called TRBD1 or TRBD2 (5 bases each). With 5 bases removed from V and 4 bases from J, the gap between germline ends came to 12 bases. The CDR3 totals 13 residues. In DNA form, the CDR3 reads TGTGCCAGCAGTAGGGACGGCCTGTACGAGCAGTACTTC. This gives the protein CASSRDGLYEQYF.

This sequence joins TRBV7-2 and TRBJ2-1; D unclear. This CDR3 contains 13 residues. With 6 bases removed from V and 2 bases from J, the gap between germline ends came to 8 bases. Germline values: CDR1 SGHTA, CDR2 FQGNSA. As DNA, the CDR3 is TGTGCCAGCAGTCCTGACACCTACAATGAGCAGTTCTTC. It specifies CASSPDTYNEQFF.

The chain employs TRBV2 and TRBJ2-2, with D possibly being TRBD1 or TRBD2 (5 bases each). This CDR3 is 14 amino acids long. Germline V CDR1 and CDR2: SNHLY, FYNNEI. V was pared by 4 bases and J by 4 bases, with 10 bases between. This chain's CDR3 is CASSAGTPTGELFF. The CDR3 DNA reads TGTGCCAGCAGTGCCGGGACGCCCACCGGGGAGCTGTTTTTT.